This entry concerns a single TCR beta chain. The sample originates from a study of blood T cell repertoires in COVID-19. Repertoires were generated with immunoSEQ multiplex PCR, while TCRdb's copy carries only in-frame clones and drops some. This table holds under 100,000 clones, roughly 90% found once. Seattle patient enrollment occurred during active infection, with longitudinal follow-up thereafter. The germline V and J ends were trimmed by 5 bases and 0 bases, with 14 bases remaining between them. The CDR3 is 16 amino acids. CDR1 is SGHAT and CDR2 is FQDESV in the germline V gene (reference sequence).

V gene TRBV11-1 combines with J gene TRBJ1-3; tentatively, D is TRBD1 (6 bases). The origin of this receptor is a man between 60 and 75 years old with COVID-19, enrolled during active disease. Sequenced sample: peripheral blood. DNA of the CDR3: TGTGCCAGCAGCCGGGGACACTTGTTCTCTGGAAACACCATATATTTT. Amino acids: CASSRGHLFSGNTIYF. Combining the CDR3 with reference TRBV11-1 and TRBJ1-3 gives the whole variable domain EAEVAQSPRYKITEKSQAVAFWCDPISGHATLYWYRQILGQGPELLVQFQDESVVDDSQLPKDRFSAERLKGVDSTLKIQPAELGDSAMYLCASSRGHLFSGNTIYFGEGSWLTVV.